Listed here are 22 T cell receptor beta chains from one sample, sequenced in a study of CD8+ T cells in alopecia areata. The sequencing template was cDNA reverse transcribed from extracted RNA. TCRdb's table, derived via immunoSEQ multiplex PCR, lists solely in-frame clones and lacks some. Of 150,000 or so clones listed, around 87% are singletons. Sequenced material: CD8+ T cells sorted from blood, taken at week 0. Every receptor here comes from a human donor with alopecia areata.

This chain joins TRBV13 and TRBJ2-7; 7 bases map to TRBD2. Germline loops: CDR1 PRHDT, CDR2 FYEKMQ (reference sequence). This CDR3 is built from 14 residues. V trimming: 5 bases; J trimming: 2 bases; junction bases outside the gene matches: 6. The CDR3 is CASSLHGGTYEQYF. The CDR3 bases are TGTGCCAGCAGCCTCCACGGGGGGACCTACGAGCAGTACTTC. Full variable domain (outside the CDR3, taken from reference TRBV13 and TRBJ2-7): AAGVIQSPRHLIKEKRETATLKCYPIPRHDTVYWYQQGPGQDPQFLISFYEKMQSDKGSIPDRFSAQQFSDYHSELNMSSLELGDSALYFCASSLHGGTYEQYFGPGTRLTVT.

This sequence joins TRBV27 and TRBJ1-1, with D possibly TRBD1 on 5 matching bases. V shed 7 bases and J shed 7 bases, with 19 bases lying between them. CDR1 and CDR2 (germline): MNHEY, SMNVEV (reference sequence). CDR3 length equals 14 residues. The DNA for the CDR3 is TGTGCCAGCACCGATGGAGGTTGGAGGGGTGAAGCTTTCTTT. It yields the protein CASTDGGWRGEAFF.

The CDR3 protein is CASSIQGAGTDTQYF. The DNA for the CDR3 is TGTGCCAGCAGCATCCAGGGGGCCGGCACAGATACGCAGTATTTT. The chain carries TRBV9 and TRBJ2-3, with TRBD1 matching over 8 bases. The J segment lost 1 base and the V segment lost 4 bases, leaving 5 bases of the junction unmatched. In germline, CDR1 is SGDLS, CDR2 YYNGEE. This CDR3 comprises 15 residues. The entire variable domain, with the rest obtained from reference TRBV9 and TRBJ2-3, is as follows: DSGVTQTPKHLITATGQRVTLRCSPRSGDLSVYWYQQSLDQGLQFLIQYYNGEERAKGNILERFSAQQFPDLHSELNLSSLELGDSALYFCASSIQGAGTDTQYFGPGTRLTVL.

The chain is built from TRBV7-8 and TRBJ1-1; D might be TRBD1 (6 bases). V lost 4 bases, J lost 3 bases, and 18 bases lay in between. The CDR3 is 16 residues long. The germline V gene has CDR1 SGHVS and CDR2 FQNEAQ. The CDR3: CASSSSLWDTDTEAFF. As DNA, the CDR3 is TGTGCCAGCAGCTCTTCTCTTTGGGACACGGACACTGAAGCTTTCTTT.

The chain couples TRBV7-9 to TRBJ2-1; D may be TRBD1 (5 bases). Germline values: CDR1 SEHNR, CDR2 FQNEAQ (reference sequence). This CDR3 contains 13 residues. The V gene lost 4 bases and the J gene lost 8 bases, with 12 bases spanning the gap. DNA of the CDR3: TGTGCCAGCAGCTCAAAGACAGCATATGAGCAGTTCTTC. Amino acids: CASSSKTAYEQFF. The whole variable domain, remainder taken from reference TRBV7-9 and TRBJ2-1, is DTGVSQNPRHKITKRGQNVTFRCDPISEHNRLYWYRQTLGQGPEFLTYFQNEAQLEKSRLLSDRFSAERPKGSFSTLEIQRTEQGDSAMYLCASSSKTAYEQFFGPGTRLTVL.

Of note for this clone: Other DNA sequences from this sample encode an identical CDR3 as well. The chain links TRBV27 to TRBJ2-7; 12 bases map to TRBD1. Germline V lookup: CDR1 MNHEY, CDR2 SMNVEV (reference sequence). The ends lost 3 bases at V and 4 bases at J; junction bases unmatched: 1. The CDR3 runs to 14 residues. CDR3 residues: CASSLGQGAYEQYF. DNA of the CDR3: TGTGCCAGCAGTTTGGGACAGGGGGCTTACGAGCAGTACTTC.

This clone was found once. The gene calls are TRBV27 and TRBJ2-1; possible D gene TRBD1, 5 bases. The CDR3 consists of 12 residues. Germline CDR1 and CDR2: MNHEY and SMNVEV (reference sequence). CDR3 sequence: CGTKTSIDEQFF. The CDR3, as DNA: TGTGGGACAAAAACGTCGATTGATGAGCAGTTCTTC.

In this sample, this clone turned up a few times. The rearrangement uses TRBV11-2 and TRBJ2-7; TRBD1 agrees at 8 bases. J gave up 7 bases and V 6 bases, and 11 bases lay outside the gene matches. The CDR3 length is 14 residues. Germline CDR1 and CDR2: SGHAT and FQNNGV. The CDR3 nucleotides read TGTGCCAGCAGGCTACAGGGGGTCGAGGGGGAGCAGTACTTC. This sequence encodes CASRLQGVEGEQYF.

Turning to this clone: Different DNA sequences within this sample yield the same CDR3. V and J are TRBV7-6 and TRBJ2-7, with 8 bases identical to TRBD1. The CDR3 loop spans 13 amino acids. Trimming removed 4 bases from V and 4 bases from J; junction bases left unmatched: 3. Germline loops: CDR1 SGHVS, CDR2 FNYEAQ. CDR3: CASSSGTGYEQYF. DNA for the CDR3: TGTGCCAGCAGCTCCGGGACAGGTTACGAGCAGTACTTC.

The count of this clone is one. The CDR3, as DNA: TGTGCCAGCAGGATAACAGGGGCGGCTAATGAAAAACTGTTTTTT. Amino acids: CASRITGAANEKLFF. The chain couples TRBV13 to TRBJ1-4, with 7 nucleotides matching TRBD1. V lost 6 bases to trimming and J lost 3 bases; unmatched junction nucleotides: 7. The germline V gene has CDR1 PRHDT and CDR2 FYEKMQ (reference sequence). The length of the CDR3 is 15 residues.

The V and J genes are TRBV5-1 and TRBJ2-3; 11 bases agree with TRBD2. The germline gives CDR1 SGHRS, CDR2 YFSETQ. V shed 2 bases, J shed 3 bases, and the junction held 2 bases outside the gene matches. The CDR3 is made up of 15 amino acids. CDR3 loop: CASSFGTSGTDTQYF. Here the CDR3 DNA reads TGCGCCAGCAGCTTCGGGACTAGCGGTACAGATACGCAGTATTTT.

The CDR3 spells CASSELENTEAFF. CDR3 coding DNA: TGTGCCAGCAGTGAACTGGAGAACACTGAAGCTTTCTTT. This sequence joins TRBV6-1 and TRBJ1-1; D is unclear. The V end lost 2 bases, the J end lost 1 base, and 5 bases lay between the germline ends. Germline V gene sequence: CDR1 MNHNS, CDR2 SASEGT. The CDR3 extends over 13 amino acids.

The genes are TRBV9 and TRBJ2-2, with D hard to call. Germline CDR1 SGDLS, CDR2 YYNGEE. The length of the CDR3 is 15 residues. V lost 4 bases and J 4 bases, leaving 14 bases between the germline ends. This chain's CDR3 is CASSLSYTVTGELFF. The CDR3 nucleotides read TGTGCCAGCAGCTTAAGTTACACGGTCACCGGGGAGCTGTTTTTT.

The chain recombines TRBV2 with TRBJ2-5; D is perhaps TRBD1 or TRBD2 (5 bases each). Near its end, the DNA agrees better with TRBJ2-7, so the J call may be wrong. The CDR3 is made up of 15 amino acids. Germline lookup yields CDR1 SNHLY and CDR2 FYNNEI. The DNA of the CDR3 is TGTGCCAGCAGTGAAGGTCATAGGGGAGTGTACGAGCAGTACTTC. Protein product: CASSEGHRGVYEQYF.

The chain couples TRBV27 to TRBJ1-2; no firm D call. The CDR3 consists of 15 residues. Trimming cost V 8 bases and J 2 bases, with 18 bases left between them. Germline CDR1 and CDR2: MNHEY and SMNVEV (reference sequence). The CDR3 reads CASGWTQNINYGYTF. The CDR3 DNA follows: TGTGCCAGCGGTTGGACTCAAAACATAAACTATGGCTACACCTTC.

The chain recombines TRBV5-1 with TRBJ2-3; D may be TRBD1 (6 bases). V was cut by 4 bases and J by 3 bases, with 21 bases left in between. The CDR3 runs to 17 residues. From germline, CDR1 is SGHRS and CDR2 YFSETQ. The CDR3 region has the DNA TGCGCCAGCAGCAATCAGATCGGGACACACCTGACAGATACGCAGTATTTT. This codes for CASSNQIGTHLTDTQYF.

The chain combines TRBV27 with TRBJ2-5, with TRBD1 as a possible D gene (6 bases). V was cut by 2 bases and J by 1 base, with 11 bases left in between. The CDR3 totals 15 residues. Looked up from germline, CDR1 is MNHEY and CDR2 is SMNVEV (reference sequence). The CDR3 spells CASSLNPDSQETQYF. The CDR3 nucleotides are TGTGCCAGCAGTTTAAACCCGGACAGCCAAGAGACCCAGTACTTC.

This sequence joins TRBV5-4 and TRBJ2-7; the D is unclear. In germline, CDR1 is SGHNT, CDR2 YYREEE (reference sequence). This CDR3 contains 14 residues. V shed 4 bases and J shed 3 bases, with 14 bases lying between them. The CDR3 loop is CASSPGGLIYEQYF. The CDR3 DNA follows: TGTGCCAGCAGCCCTGGCGGCCTTATCTACGAGCAGTACTTC.

V usage is TRBV6-5 and J usage is TRBJ2-1; no clear D gene. Trimming left V 6 bases short and J 8 bases short, with 14 bases between. The CDR3 loop spans 13 amino acids. Germline V lookup: CDR1 MNHEY, CDR2 SVGAGI. This chain's CDR3 is CASSYIGRDEQFF. CDR3 sequence (DNA): TGTGCCAGCAGCTATATAGGACGCGATGAGCAGTTCTTC.

V gene TRBV9 combines with J gene TRBJ2-6; unclear D gene. This CDR3 is 15 amino acids long. Germline V gene lookup returns CDR1 SGDLS and CDR2 YYNGEE. The V and J ends lost 3 bases and 0 bases respectively, with 7 bases between them. The CDR3 loop reads CASSGSSSGANVLTF. The CDR3 bases are TGTGCCAGCAGCGGGTCGAGCTCTGGGGCCAACGTCCTGACTTTC.

The rearrangement joins TRBV29-1 to TRBJ2-5; D call uncertain. Gene TRBJ2-7 matches the end of the DNA better, so the J call may be wrong. Germline V gene data show CDR1 as SQVTM and CDR2 as ANQGSEA. This CDR3 is built from 15 residues. CDR3 bases: TGCAGCGTTCTGGAACGCGATGGAATATCCTACGAGCAGTACTTC. This sequence encodes CSVLERDGISYEQYF.

The V gene is TRBV27, the J gene TRBJ2-2; 8 nucleotides align to TRBD2. After removal of 1 base from V and 2 bases from J, the junction contained 3 bases not matched to a gene. Germline V lookup: CDR1 MNHEY, CDR2 SMNVEV (reference sequence). This CDR3 contains 16 residues. The CDR3 bases are TGTGCCAGCAGTTTATTTGCGGGGGGTAACACCGGGGAGCTGTTTTTT. Translating gives CASSLFAGGNTGELFF.